This T cell receptor beta chain originates from a study of blood T cell repertoires in COVID-19. Overall study context: Some COVID-19 samples were acute and others convalescent; all came from the United States, Italy and Spain.

The CDR3 extends over 17 amino acids. Enrollment of patients from Seattle took place during active infection, with longitudinal follow-up. Data came from immunoSEQ multiplex PCR; TCRdb stores just in-frame clones and leaves some out. This sample has 80,000 to 95,000 clones; around 81% occur once, and the top ten carry under 5.5%. V is TRBV1 and J is TRBJ1-1; the D segment call TRBD1 is taken from the table without a DNA check. TRBV1 is an annotated pseudogene. Source material: peripheral blood. The clonotype was recovered from a man aged 80 or over with COVID-19, enrolled during active disease. The CDR3 DNA reads as TGCACCAGCAGCCAAGAGGGTAGGGACATCGGCTCCAGTGAAGCTTTCTTT. Translating it yields CTSSQEGRDIGSSEAFF.